The 31 T cell receptor beta chains reported below all come from one sample, sequenced in a study of blood T cell repertoires in COVID-19 (dated by TCRdb to about 2020). The library was made by the immunoSEQ multiplex PCR assay. Here the immuneACCESS table is served through TCRdb, limited to in-frame sequences with V and J called. Missing clones are a known gap in these copies; in checked studies unresolved V genes cover under half, and the rest lacks a known reason. This sample lists approximately 350,000 clones; roughly 90% were detected once. The top ten clonotypes cover approximately 7.4% of the sample. Sequencing was performed on peripheral blood. Receptors originate from a woman aged 70-85 years with COVID-19, enrolled during active disease.

The table lists this clone with a count of one. The chain recombines TRBV5-6 with TRBJ1-5, with TRBD1 identical over 7 bases. The ends lost 2 bases at V and 5 bases at J; junction bases unmatched: 19. Germline CDR1 and CDR2: SGHDT and YYEEEE. CDR3 length equals 19 residues. The CDR3 is CASSFAGDQGTDFDQPQHF. CDR3 sequence (DNA): TGTGCCAGCAGCTTCGCCGGAGACCAAGGGACAGACTTCGATCAGCCCCAGCATTTT.

The gene calls are TRBV21-1 and TRBJ1-5; TRBD1 is taken as the D call from the table, unchecked against the DNA. TRBV21-1 is an annotated pseudogene. This CDR3 comprises 16 residues. The CDR3 nucleotides are TGTGCCAGCAGCAAAGGAGAGGTCAGGGCCGGTCAGCCCCAGCATTTT. This codes for CASSKGEVRAGQPQHF.

The chain is built from TRBV5-1 and TRBJ1-6, with D perhaps matching TRBD1 (6 bases). This CDR3 region has 16 residues. Germline V CDR1 and CDR2: SGHRS, YFSETQ. The V end was cut by 4 bases, the J end by 7 bases, with 18 bases between. CDR3 bases: TGCGCCAGCAGCCCTAACCCACAGGGTGGCAATTCACCCCTCCACTTT. It codes for CASSPNPQGGNSPLHF. The full variable domain, rest sourced from reference TRBV5-1 and TRBJ1-6, is KAGVTQTPRYLIKTRGQQVTLSCSPISGHRSVSWYQQTPGQGLQFLFEYFSETQRNKGNFPGRFSGRQFSNSRSEMNVSTLELGDSALYLCASSPNPQGGNSPLHFGNGTRLTVT.

This clone was counted between two and nine times. J is TRBJ1-6 and V is TRBV4-2; D not certain. This CDR3 is 15 amino acids long. The ends were cut back, 0 bases at V and 6 bases at J, with 9 bases in the middle. Per the germline V gene, CDR1 is LGHNA and CDR2 is YNFKEQ. CDR3 in DNA: TGTGCCAGCAGCCAAGATGGGCAGATTAATTCACCCCTCCACTTT. Residues: CASSQDGQINSPLHF.

The CDR3 coding sequence is TGTGCCAGCAGTGAAGTCCAACAGTTCTTC. It specifies CASSEVQQFF. The chain joins TRBV2 to TRBJ2-1; D remains ambiguous. CDR1 is SNHLY and CDR2 is FYNNEI in the germline V gene. Trimming took off 1 base at V and 13 bases at J, with 5 bases between the two ends. There are 10 residues in the CDR3.

The gene calls are TRBV3-1 (or the pseudogene TRBV3-2) and TRBJ2-7, with 7 bases fitting TRBD1. Germline CDR1 reads LGHDT; CDR2 reads YNNKEL (reference sequence). Losses at the gene ends were 1 base for V and 4 bases for J; bases not matched to a gene: 4. The CDR3 consists of 14 residues. For the CDR3, the DNA is TGTGCCAGCAGCCAAGCCAGGGGGATTTACGAGCAGTACTTC. The encoded protein is CASSQARGIYEQYF.

This chain connects TRBV29-1 to TRBJ1-1, with D unresolved. V lost 6 bases and J lost 7, with 9 bases in between. CDR1 is SQVTM and CDR2 is ANQGSEA in the germline V gene. The CDR3 loop spans 10 amino acids. CDR3 loop: CSVLAYEAFF. Here the CDR3 DNA reads TGCAGCGTGCTAGCCTATGAAGCTTTCTTT.

V is TRBV6-5 and J is TRBJ1-2; D unclear. The length of the CDR3 is 13 residues. The germline V gene encodes CDR1 MNHEY and CDR2 SVGAGI. V lost 6 bases and J lost 4, with 12 bases in between. The chain's CDR3 is CASRSIEFYGYTF. DNA of the CDR3: TGTGCCAGCAGATCCATCGAGTTCTATGGCTACACCTTC.

This chain links TRBV4-3 with TRBJ2-2; no reliable D call. From germline, CDR1 is LGHNA and CDR2 YSLEER. This CDR3 comprises 15 residues. Trimming shortened V by 3 bases and J by 7 bases, and 15 bases separated the two germline ends. This CDR3 is CASSHETGRVGELFF. The CDR3 DNA is TGCGCCAGCAGCCATGAGACTGGCCGGGTCGGGGAGCTGTTTTTT.

This chain connects TRBV10-3 to TRBJ1-5, with D possibly matching TRBD1 (6 bases). This CDR3 comprises 14 residues. Germline V gene sequence: CDR1 ENHRY, CDR2 SYGVKD. V was trimmed by 6 bases and J by 2 bases, leaving 11 bases between them. The CDR3 sequence: CAISQAGGNQPQHF. The CDR3 DNA sequence: TGTGCCATCAGCCAAGCAGGGGGCAATCAGCCCCAGCATTTT.

This chain connects TRBV5-1 to TRBJ1-2; a weak D match, TRBD1 (5 bases). The CDR3 consists of 15 residues. V gave up 4 bases and J gave up 4 bases, with 17 bases separating them. The germline V gene encodes CDR1 SGHRS and CDR2 YFSETQ. The CDR3 loop is CASSLEARDSYGYTF. CDR3 in DNA: TGCGCCAGCAGCCTGGAGGCCAGGGATAGCTATGGCTACACCTTC.

The chain employs TRBV19 and TRBJ2-2; no firm D call. V shed 9 bases and J shed 2 bases, with 10 bases lying between them. CDR3 size: 13 residues. Germline V lookup: CDR1 LNHDA, CDR2 SQIVND (reference sequence). The chain's CDR3 is CASFRYNTGELFF. CDR3 bases: TGTGCCAGCTTCCGCTATAACACCGGGGAGCTGTTTTTT.

The chain uses TRBV5-6 and TRBJ2-4; the match to TRBD1 covers 7 bases. Trimming cost V 6 bases and J 2 bases; bases outside gene matches: 8. Germline CDR1 reads SGHDT; CDR2 reads YYEEEE. CDR3 size: 15 residues. The CDR3 loop is CASTTGVVTKNIQYF. The CDR3 DNA follows: TGTGCCAGCACCACAGGGGTCGTAACCAAAAACATTCAGTACTTC.

The gene calls are TRBV19 and TRBJ2-7; 8 bases are shared with TRBD1. The germline gives CDR1 LNHDA, CDR2 SQIVND (reference sequence). V was clipped by 7 bases and J by 4 bases; unmatched bases: 9. The CDR3 is 14 amino acids. CDR3: CASTSTGEGYEQYF. The CDR3 DNA reads TGTGCCAGTACCTCGACAGGGGAAGGGTACGAGCAGTACTTC.

The rearrangement uses TRBV12-5 and TRBJ2-5, with D unresolved. CDR3 length equals 14 residues. The germline V and J ends were trimmed by 5 bases and 0 bases, with 10 bases remaining between them. CDR1 is LGHNT and CDR2 is FRNRAP in the germline V gene. Written as DNA, the CDR3 is TGTGCTAGTGGTCGAACAGTCGACCAAGAGACCCAGTACTTC. The encoded protein is CASGRTVDQETQYF.

The rearrangement links TRBV21-1 to TRBJ1-2; the table's D call TRBD1 went unverified against the DNA. TRBV21-1 is a pseudogene. The CDR3 is 13 amino acids. The CDR3 region has the DNA TGTGCCAGCAGCAAAAAATTATGTGGCGGCTACACCTTC. Translated: CASSKKLCGGYTF.

This chain links TRBV18 with TRBJ1-4; D is possibly TRBD1 (5 bases). There are 13 residues in the CDR3. Trimming left V 3 bases short and J 12 bases short, with 14 bases between. The germline V gene has CDR1 KGHSH and CDR2 LQKENI. The CDR3 nucleotides are TGTGCCAGCTCACCGCTAACTGGGGGGGAACTGTTTTTT. Its translation: CASSPLTGGELFF.

This clone is a singleton in its sample. The chain has TRBV24-1 and TRBJ2-2; D perhaps matches TRBD1 (6 bases). V gave up 7 bases and J gave up 1 base, with 6 bases separating them. Germline V gene data show CDR1 as KGHDR and CDR2 as SFDVKD. The CDR3 contains 13 residues. CDR3 in DNA: TGTGCCACCAGACAGGGGAACACCGGGGAGCTGTTTTTT. Amino acid sequence: CATRQGNTGELFF.

This sequence joins TRBV6-5 and TRBJ2-7, with D perhaps matching TRBD1 (7 bases). The germline V gene has CDR1 MNHEY and CDR2 SVGAGI. The V end was cut by 6 bases, the J end by 3 bases, with 12 bases between. This CDR3 comprises 13 residues. The CDR3 sequence: CASRGGQHYEQYF. Here the CDR3 DNA reads TGTGCCAGCAGGGGGGGACAGCACTACGAGCAGTACTTC.

This chain uses TRBV18 with TRBJ1-4, with D tentatively TRBD1 (5 bases). Between the trimmed V and J ends, which lost 2 bases and 3 bases, there was a span of 10 bases. Looked up from germline, CDR1 is KGHSH and CDR2 is LQKENI. The CDR3 runs 15 residues. The CDR3 spells CASSPRGTSNEKLFF. CDR3 nucleotides: TGTGCCAGCTCACCAAGGGGAACATCTAATGAAAAACTGTTTTTT.

The chain is built from TRBV11-2 and TRBJ2-7; TRBD1 matches 12 bases. V lost 1 base, J lost 4 bases, and 11 bases stayed unmatched. CDR1 SGHAT and CDR2 FQNNGV come from the germline V gene. The CDR3 sequence is 18 residues long. The CDR3 DNA sequence: TGTGCCAGCAGCTTAGGCAGGCTTAGGGACAGGGGGCCGTACGAGCAGTACTTC. Protein product: CASSLGRLRDRGPYEQYF.

This clone occurred once. The chain couples TRBV7-2 to TRBJ1-1; 7 bases agree with TRBD1. Germline CDR1 SGHTA, CDR2 FQGNSA. The J segment lost 1 base and the V segment lost 5 bases, leaving 4 bases of the junction unmatched. The CDR3 has 14 residues. DNA for the CDR3: TGTGCCAGCAGCACAGGGACAGAGAACACTGAAGCTTTCTTT. Its translation is CASSTGTENTEAFF.

V usage is TRBV19 and J usage is TRBJ1-1; 8 bases fit TRBD1. Germline trimming cut 4 bases from V and 4 bases from J; bases unmatched to any gene: 8. Per germline, CDR1 LNHDA and CDR2 SQIVND (reference sequence). The CDR3 loop spans 15 amino acids. The CDR3 region has the DNA TGTGCCAGTAGTACCGCACAGGGGGGTCGCACTGAAGCTTTCTTT. It specifies CASSTAQGGRTEAFF.

The V and J genes are TRBV5-1 and TRBJ1-1; perhaps TRBD1 as D (6 bases). Germline-derived CDR1 and CDR2 are SGHRS and YFSETQ. V was pared by 0 bases and J by 5 bases, with 14 bases between. This CDR3 is built from 15 residues. The CDR3 is CASSLGLTGKTEAFF. The CDR3 coding sequence is TGCGCCAGCAGCTTGGGGCTTACAGGGAAGACTGAAGCTTTCTTT.

The V call is TRBV28, the J call TRBJ1-4; weak D call: TRBD1 (5 bases). Germline V gene sequence: CDR1 MDHEN, CDR2 SYDVKM. The CDR3 spans 18 residues. Between the trimmed V and J ends, which lost 1 base and 0 bases, there was a span of 15 bases. The DNA for the CDR3 is TGTGCCAGCAGTTTATATGGACAACTCTTTACAACTAATGAAAAACTGTTTTTT. Its protein product is CASSLYGQLFTTNEKLFF.

This chain joins TRBV28 and TRBJ2-7; D unclear. The V end lost 1 base, the J end lost 4 bases, and 14 bases lay between the germline ends. There are 15 residues in the CDR3. From germline, CDR1 is MDHEN and CDR2 SYDVKM. CDR3 sequence (DNA): TGTGCCAGCAGTTTATCGACTCCCCCGGGTTACGAGCAGTACTTC. Its protein product is CASSLSTPPGYEQYF.

The chain joins TRBV18 to TRBJ2-1; a possible D gene is TRBD1 (5 bases). This CDR3 region has 17 residues. Trimming shortened V by 5 bases and J by 4 bases, and 21 bases separated the two germline ends. Germline CDR1 and CDR2: KGHSH and LQKENI. This CDR3 is CASSYRYTTAIYNEQFF. CDR3 in DNA: TGTGCCAGCTCATATCGGTATACGACAGCGATATACAATGAGCAGTTCTTC.

V gene TRBV28 combines with J gene TRBJ1-2; 10 bases are a match to TRBD1. Per the germline V gene, CDR1 is MDHEN and CDR2 is SYDVKM. Trimming at V came to 2 bases and at J to 5 bases, leaving 14 bases not matched to a gene. This CDR3 is 18 amino acids long. The CDR3 region is CASSLPYTGQGVGYGYTF. CDR3 DNA: TGTGCCAGCAGTTTACCCTACACCGGACAGGGGGTAGGGTATGGCTACACCTTC.

This chain links TRBV30 with TRBJ1-3; D possibly corresponds to TRBD1 (5 bases). The length of the CDR3 is 16 residues. The V gene lost 0 bases and the J gene lost 0 bases, with 12 bases spanning the gap. Germline-derived CDR1 and CDR2 are GTSNPN and SVGIG (reference sequence). DNA of the CDR3: TGTGCCTGGAGTGTAAGGGGTCACTACTCTGGAAACACCATATATTTT. Protein: CAWSVRGHYSGNTIYF.

V gene TRBV10-3 combines with J gene TRBJ2-7, with a weak D call TRBD1 (6 bases). The CDR3 runs 16 residues. Trimming took off 0 bases at V and 2 bases at J, with 14 bases between the two ends. From germline, CDR1 is ENHRY and CDR2 SYGVKD. The CDR3 nucleotides are TGTGCCATCAGTGAGTCGATTGTCAGGGGAACCTACGAGCAGTACTTC. Its translation: CAISESIVRGTYEQYF.

This clone showed up just a few times. Other DNA sequences in this sample translate to the same CDR3. The chain has TRBV18 and TRBJ1-1, with D uncertain. The CDR3 covers 14 residues. V lost 1 base and J lost 0, with 6 bases in between. Germline V gene lookup returns CDR1 KGHSH and CDR2 LQKENI. For the CDR3, the DNA is TGTGCCAGCTCACCACGGCAATTGAACACTGAAGCTTTCTTT. It yields the protein CASSPRQLNTEAFF.